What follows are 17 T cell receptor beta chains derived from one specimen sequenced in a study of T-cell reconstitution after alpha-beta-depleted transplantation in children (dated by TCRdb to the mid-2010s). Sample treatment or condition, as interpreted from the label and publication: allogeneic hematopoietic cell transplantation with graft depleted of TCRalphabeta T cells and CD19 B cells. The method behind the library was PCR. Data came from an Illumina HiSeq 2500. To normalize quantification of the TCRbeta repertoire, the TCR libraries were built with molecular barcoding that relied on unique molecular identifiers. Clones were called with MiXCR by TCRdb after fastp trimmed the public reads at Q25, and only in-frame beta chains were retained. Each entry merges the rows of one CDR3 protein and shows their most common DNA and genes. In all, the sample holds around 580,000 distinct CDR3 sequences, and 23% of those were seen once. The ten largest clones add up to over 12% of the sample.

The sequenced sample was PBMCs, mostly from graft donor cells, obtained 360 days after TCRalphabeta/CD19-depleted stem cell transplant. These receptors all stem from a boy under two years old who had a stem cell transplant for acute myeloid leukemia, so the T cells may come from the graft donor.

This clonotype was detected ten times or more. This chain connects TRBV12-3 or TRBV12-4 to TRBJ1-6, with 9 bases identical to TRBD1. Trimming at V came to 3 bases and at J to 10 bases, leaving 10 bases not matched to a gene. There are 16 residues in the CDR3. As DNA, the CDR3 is TGTGCCAGCAGTTTGGATACTGGGACAGGGAAGTCACCCCTCCACTTT. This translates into CASSLDTGTGKSPLHF.

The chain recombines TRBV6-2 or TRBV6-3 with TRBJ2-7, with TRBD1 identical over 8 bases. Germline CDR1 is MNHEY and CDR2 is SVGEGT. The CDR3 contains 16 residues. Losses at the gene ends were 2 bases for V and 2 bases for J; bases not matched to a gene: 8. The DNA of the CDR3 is TGTGCCAGCAGTTACGGAGGGGGGACAGGTCCCTACGAGCAGTACGTC. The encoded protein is CASSYGGGTGPYEQYV.

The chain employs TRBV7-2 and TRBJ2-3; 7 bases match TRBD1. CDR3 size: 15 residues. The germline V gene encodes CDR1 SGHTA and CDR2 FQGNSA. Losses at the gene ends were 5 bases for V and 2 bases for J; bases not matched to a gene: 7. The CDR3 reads CASSPRDRHTDTQYF. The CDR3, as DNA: TGTGCCAGCAGCCCACGGGACAGACACACAGATACGCAGTATTTT.

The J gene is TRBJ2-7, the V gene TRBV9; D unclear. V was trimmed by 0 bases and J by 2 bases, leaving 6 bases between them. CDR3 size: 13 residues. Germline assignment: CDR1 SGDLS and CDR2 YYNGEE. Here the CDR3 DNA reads TGTGCCAGCAGCGTAGGGCCCCCCTACGAGCAGTACTTC. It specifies CASSVGPPYEQYF.

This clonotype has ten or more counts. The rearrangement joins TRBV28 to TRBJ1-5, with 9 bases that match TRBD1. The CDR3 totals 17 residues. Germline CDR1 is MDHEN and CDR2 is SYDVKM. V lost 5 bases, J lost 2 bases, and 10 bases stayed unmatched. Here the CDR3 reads CASSLSVGQGGNQPQHF. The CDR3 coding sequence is TGTGCCAGCAGTCTATCTGTGGGACAGGGAGGCAATCAGCCCCAGCATTTT.

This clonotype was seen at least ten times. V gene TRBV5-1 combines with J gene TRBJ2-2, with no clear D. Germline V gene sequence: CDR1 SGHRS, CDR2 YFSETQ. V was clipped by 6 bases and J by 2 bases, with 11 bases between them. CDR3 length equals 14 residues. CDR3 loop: CASKEGINTGELFF. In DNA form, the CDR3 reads TGCGCCAGCAAAGAAGGGATCAACACCGGGGAGCTGTTTTTT.

DNA for the CDR3: TGTGCCAGCAGAGCCTTTAGGGACAGACCGACCTATGGCTACACCTTC. Translation: CASRAFRDRPTYGYTF. V usage is TRBV6-1 and J usage is TRBJ1-2; 7 positions match TRBD1. Germline V gene sequence: CDR1 MNHNS, CDR2 SASEGT. The CDR3 has 16 amino acids. V was clipped by 6 bases and J by 4 bases; unmatched bases: 14.

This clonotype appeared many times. The CDR3 region is CSARMVPGAGAQYF. CDR3 in DNA: TGCAGTGCTAGAATGGTTCCAGGGGCAGGGGCCCAGTACTTC. The V call is TRBV20-1, the J call TRBJ2-5; maybe TRBD1 (6 bases). Germline CDR1 DFQATT, CDR2 SNEGSKA (reference sequence). The CDR3 consists of 14 residues. The V gene lost 2 bases and the J gene lost 9 bases, with 19 bases spanning the gap.

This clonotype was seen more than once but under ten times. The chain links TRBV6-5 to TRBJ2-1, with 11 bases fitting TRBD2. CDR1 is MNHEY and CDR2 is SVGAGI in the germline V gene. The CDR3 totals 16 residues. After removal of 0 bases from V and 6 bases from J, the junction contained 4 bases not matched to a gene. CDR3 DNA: TGTGCCAGCAGTTACTCCCTAGCGGGGGGAATCAATGAGCAGTTCTTC. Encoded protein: CASSYSLAGGINEQFF.

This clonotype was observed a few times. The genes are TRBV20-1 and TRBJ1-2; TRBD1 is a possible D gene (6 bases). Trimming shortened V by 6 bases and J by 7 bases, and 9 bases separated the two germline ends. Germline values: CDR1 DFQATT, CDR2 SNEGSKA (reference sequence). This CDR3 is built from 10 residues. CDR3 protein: CSADRSGYTF. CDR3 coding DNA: TGCAGTGCAGACAGGAGTGGCTACACCTTC.

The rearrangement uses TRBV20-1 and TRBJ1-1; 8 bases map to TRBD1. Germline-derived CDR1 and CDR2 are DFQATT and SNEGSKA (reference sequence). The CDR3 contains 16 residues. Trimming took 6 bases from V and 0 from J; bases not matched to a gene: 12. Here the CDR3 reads CSADRGLLDLNTEAFF. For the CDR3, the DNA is TGCAGTGCCGACAGGGGTCTACTCGACTTGAACACTGAAGCTTTCTTT.

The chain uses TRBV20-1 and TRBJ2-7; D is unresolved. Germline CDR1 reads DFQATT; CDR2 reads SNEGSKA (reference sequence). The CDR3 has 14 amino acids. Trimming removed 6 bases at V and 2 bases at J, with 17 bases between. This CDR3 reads CSARSWEAPYEQYV. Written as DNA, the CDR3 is TGCAGTGCCCGGAGCTGGGAAGCGCCCTACGAGCAGTACGTC.

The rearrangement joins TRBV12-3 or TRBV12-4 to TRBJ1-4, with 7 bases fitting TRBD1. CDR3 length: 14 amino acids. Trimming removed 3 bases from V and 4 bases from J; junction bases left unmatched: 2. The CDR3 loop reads CASSFGQDNEKLFF. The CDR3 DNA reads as TGTGCCAGCAGTTTCGGACAGGATAATGAAAAACTGTTTTTT.

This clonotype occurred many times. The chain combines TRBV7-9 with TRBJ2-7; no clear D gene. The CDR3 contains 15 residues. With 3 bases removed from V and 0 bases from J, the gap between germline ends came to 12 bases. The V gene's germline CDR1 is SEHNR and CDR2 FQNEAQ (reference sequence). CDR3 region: CASSFRFPSSYEQYV. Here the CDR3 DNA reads TGTGCCAGCAGCTTTCGGTTCCCGAGCTCCTACGAGCAGTACGTC.

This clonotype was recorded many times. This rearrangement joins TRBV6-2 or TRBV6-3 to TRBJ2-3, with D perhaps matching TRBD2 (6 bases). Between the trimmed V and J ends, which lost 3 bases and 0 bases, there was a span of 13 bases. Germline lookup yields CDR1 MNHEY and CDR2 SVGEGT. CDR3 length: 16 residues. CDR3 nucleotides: TGTGCCAGCAGTTATTCCGGGGGAGTTAGCACAGATACGCAGTATTTT. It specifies CASSYSGGVSTDTQYF.

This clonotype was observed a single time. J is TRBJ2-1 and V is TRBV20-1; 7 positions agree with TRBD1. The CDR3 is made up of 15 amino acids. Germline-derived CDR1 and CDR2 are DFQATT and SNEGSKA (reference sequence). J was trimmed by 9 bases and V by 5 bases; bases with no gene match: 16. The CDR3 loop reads CSAETGAKWSSEQFF. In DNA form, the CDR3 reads TGCAGTGCTGAAACAGGGGCTAAATGGTCGAGTGAGCAGTTCTTC.

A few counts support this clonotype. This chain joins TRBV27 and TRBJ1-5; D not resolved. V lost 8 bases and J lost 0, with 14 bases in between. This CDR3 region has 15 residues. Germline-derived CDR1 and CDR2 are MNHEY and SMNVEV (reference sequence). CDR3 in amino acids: CASGHGLYSNQPQHF. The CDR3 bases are TGTGCCAGCGGGCATGGACTTTATAGCAATCAGCCCCAGCATTTT.